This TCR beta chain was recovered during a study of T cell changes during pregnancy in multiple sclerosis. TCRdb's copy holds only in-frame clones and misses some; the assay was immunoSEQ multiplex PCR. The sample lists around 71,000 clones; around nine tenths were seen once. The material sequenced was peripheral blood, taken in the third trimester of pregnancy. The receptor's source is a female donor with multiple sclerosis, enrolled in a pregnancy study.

CDR3 loop: CASSLRRTGTGELFF. The CDR3 DNA sequence: TGCGCCAGCAGCCTCCGAAGGACAGGGACGGGGGAGCTGTTTTTT. The V call is TRBV4-1, the J call TRBJ2-2; 8 bases line up with TRBD1. Losses at the gene ends were 4 bases for V and 8 bases for J; bases not matched to a gene: 9. Germline CDR1 is MGHRA and CDR2 is YSYEKL. This CDR3 spans 15 amino acids.